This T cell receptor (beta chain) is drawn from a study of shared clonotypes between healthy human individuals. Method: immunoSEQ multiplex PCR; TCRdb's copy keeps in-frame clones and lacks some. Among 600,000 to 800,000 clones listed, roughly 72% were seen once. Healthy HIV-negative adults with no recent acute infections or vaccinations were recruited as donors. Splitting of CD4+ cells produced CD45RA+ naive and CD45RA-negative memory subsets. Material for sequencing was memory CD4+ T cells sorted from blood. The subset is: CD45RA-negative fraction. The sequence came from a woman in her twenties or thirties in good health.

CDR3 loop: CASSLDSTTVTYEQYF. The CDR3 region has the DNA TGTGCCAGCAGCTTAGATAGTACTACTGTCACCTACGAGCAGTACTTC. The chain uses TRBV7-2 and TRBJ2-5; D is unresolved. The J call may not be correct, given that the DNA end is closer to TRBJ2-7. The germline V gene has CDR1 SGHTA and CDR2 FQGNSA. The CDR3 totals 16 residues.